Listed below are T cell receptor beta chains from one sample, sequenced in a study of beta chain features in type 1 diabetes. Assay used: immunoSEQ multiplex PCR; TCRdb lists only in-frame clones, some missing. In the table there are 600,000 to 700,000 clones, 12% of which are singletons. Input material: naive CD4+ T cells from blood. The receptors shown here come from a man aged 25 to 40 with type 1 diabetes. The CDR3 runs from the conserved cysteine through the conserved F or W. D genes are given only for firm matches. The size entry is marked missing in some rows and otherwise reads once, few, many or a size class.

clone_size j_call d_call v_call cdr3_aa cdr3_nt
few TRBJ2-7 . TRBV5-1 CASSFTRGTLSYEQYF TGCGCCAGCAGCTTCACCCGGGGGACCCTTTCCTACGAGCAGTACTTC
few TRBJ1-2 TRBD1 TRBV4-3 CASSREGQEEYGYTF TGCGCCAGCAGCCGGGAAGGACAGGAAGAGTATGGCTACACCTTC
few TRBJ2-3 TRBD2 TRBV7-2 CASSLASGGPTDTQYF TGTGCCAGCAGCTTAGCTAGCGGGGGGCCCACAGATACGCAGTATTTT
few TRBJ2-5 . TRBV4-3 CASSQDSTTQETQYF TGCGCCAGCAGCCAAGATAGTACTACGCAAGAGACCCAGTACTTC
few TRBJ1-1 . TRBV10-3 CAISEGLNTEAFF TGTGCCATCAGTGAAGGGCTGAACACTGAAGCTTTCTTT
few TRBJ1-3 . TRBV7-8 CASSSQGSSGNTIYF TGTGCCAGCAGCTCTCAGGGGAGCTCTGGAAACACCATATATTTT
few TRBJ2-1 . TRBV7-9 CASSLDPGTSSEQFF TGTGCCAGCAGCCTAGACCCCGGGACTTCTTCTGAGCAGTTCTTC
few TRBJ2-5 TRBD1 TRBV11-2 CASSLGGTGVETQYF TGTGCCAGCAGCTTAGGAGGGACAGGAGTAGAGACCCAGTACTTC
. TRBJ2-3 TRBD1 TRBV9 CASSVGGTGGKDTQYF TGTGCCAGCAGCGTAGGAGGGACAGGGGGCAAGGATACGCAGTATTTT
. TRBJ1-6 TRBD1 TRBV6-5 CASRDRGNSPLHF TGTGCCAGCAGAGACAGGGGTAATTCACCCCTCCACTTT
. TRBJ2-7 TRBD1 TRBV25-1 CASSDTAQGILHEQYF TGTGCCAGCAGTGACACCGCACAGGGGATATTGCACGAGCAGTACTTC
. TRBJ2-2 . TRBV30 CAWSYRDTGELFF TGTGCCTGGAGTTATCGAGACACCGGGGAGCTGTTTTTT
few TRBJ2-7 TRBD2 TRBV30 CAWGQAGAYEQYF TGTGCCTGGGGTCAGGCGGGGGCCTACGAGCAGTACTTC
few TRBJ1-6 TRBD1 TRBV7-9 CASSPPGGFAPLHF TGTGCCAGCAGCCCCCCAGGGGGGTTTGCACCCCTCCACTTT
. TRBJ2-7 TRBD1 TRBV28 CASSETGRPYEQYF TGTGCCAGCAGCGAGACAGGGAGACCCTACGAGCAGTACTTC
. TRBJ2-3 . TRBV18 CASSPPGGGYTDTQYF TGTGCCAGCTCACCACCGGGAGGAGGGTACACAGATACGCAGTATTTT
few TRBJ1-4 TRBD1 TRBV2 CASISTGVPNEKLFF TGTGCCAGCATATCAACAGGGGTCCCTAATGAAAAACTGTTTTTT
few TRBJ1-2 . TRBV7-9 CASSFQAYGYTF TGTGCCAGCAGCTTCCAGGCCTATGGCTACACCTTC
. TRBJ1-1 . TRBV2 CASTSPLNTEAFF TGTGCCAGCACCAGCCCCTTGAACACTGAAGCTTTCTTT
few TRBJ1-5 . TRBV19 CASSPFGGGQPQHF TGTGCCAGTAGTCCCTTTGGAGGGGGTCAGCCCCAGCATTTT
once TRBJ1-1 . TRBV29-1 CSVDVTGLTEAFF TGCAGCGTTGATGTAACGGGGCTCACTGAAGCTTTCTTT
few TRBJ2-4 . TRBV6-5 CASSYSGAGNIQYF TGTGCCAGCAGTTACTCGGGGGCGGGGAACATTCAGTACTTC
few TRBJ1-4 TRBD1 TRBV10-3 CAISEQGRAVEKLFF TGTGCCATCAGTGAACAGGGGAGAGCGGTTGAAAAACTGTTTTTT
. TRBJ2-4 TRBD2 TRBV7-2 CASSFTGLAGIQYF TGTGCCAGCAGCTTCACGGGACTAGCGGGCATTCAGTACTTC
. TRBJ1-5 . TRBV30 CAWSVQRGQPQHF TGTGCCTGGAGTGTACAAAGGGGTCAGCCCCAGCATTTT
. TRBJ2-2 . TRBV5-1 CASSFGHSAGELFF TGCGCCAGCAGCTTCGGCCATTCCGCCGGGGAGCTGTTTTTT
. TRBJ2-5 TRBD1 TRBV5-1 CASSLGQGLGETQYF TGCGCCAGCAGCTTGGGACAGGGGTTGGGAGAGACCCAGTACTTC